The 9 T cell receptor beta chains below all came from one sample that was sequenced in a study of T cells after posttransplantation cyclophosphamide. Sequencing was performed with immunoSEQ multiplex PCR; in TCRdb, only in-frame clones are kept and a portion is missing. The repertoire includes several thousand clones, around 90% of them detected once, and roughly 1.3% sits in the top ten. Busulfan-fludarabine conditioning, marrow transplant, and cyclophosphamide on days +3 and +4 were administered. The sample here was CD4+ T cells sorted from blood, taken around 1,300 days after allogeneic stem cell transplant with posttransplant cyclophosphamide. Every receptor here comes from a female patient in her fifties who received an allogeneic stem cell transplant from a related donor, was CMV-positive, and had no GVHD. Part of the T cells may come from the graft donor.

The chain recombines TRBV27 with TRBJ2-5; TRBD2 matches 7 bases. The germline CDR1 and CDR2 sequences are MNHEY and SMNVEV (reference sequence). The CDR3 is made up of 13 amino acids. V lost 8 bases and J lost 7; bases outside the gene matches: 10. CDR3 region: CASRSLAVGTQYF. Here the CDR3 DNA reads TGTGCCAGCCGTTCGCTAGCGGTGGGGACCCAGTACTTC.

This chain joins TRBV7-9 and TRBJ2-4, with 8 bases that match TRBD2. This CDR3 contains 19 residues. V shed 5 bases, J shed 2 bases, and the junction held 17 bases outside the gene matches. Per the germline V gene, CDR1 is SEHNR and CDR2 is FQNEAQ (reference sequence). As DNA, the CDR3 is TGTGCCAGCAGCCACGCCGGCGGCGGGAGGAGGGTCTCCAAAAACATTCAGTACTTC. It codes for CASSHAGGGRRVSKNIQYF.

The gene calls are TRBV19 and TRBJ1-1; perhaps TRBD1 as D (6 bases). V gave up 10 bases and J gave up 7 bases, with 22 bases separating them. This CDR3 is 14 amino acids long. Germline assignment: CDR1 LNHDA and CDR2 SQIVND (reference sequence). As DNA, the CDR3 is TGTGCCACCAGGAGAGGGGGTCGGGGATATGAAGCTTTCTTT. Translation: CATRRGGRGYEAFF.

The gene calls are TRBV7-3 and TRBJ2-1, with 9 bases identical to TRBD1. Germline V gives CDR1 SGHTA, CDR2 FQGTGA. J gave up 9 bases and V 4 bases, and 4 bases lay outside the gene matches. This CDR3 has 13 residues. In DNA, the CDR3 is TGTGCCAGCAGCTCAAACAGGGGGCTTGAGCAGTTCTTC. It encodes CASSSNRGLEQFF.

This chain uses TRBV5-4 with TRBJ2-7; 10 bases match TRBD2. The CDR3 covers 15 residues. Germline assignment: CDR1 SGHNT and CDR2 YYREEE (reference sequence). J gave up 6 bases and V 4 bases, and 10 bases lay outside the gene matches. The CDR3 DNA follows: TGTGCCAGCAGCGCGAATCTAGCGGGGGTCGGCGAGCAGTACTTC. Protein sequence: CASSANLAGVGEQYF.

CDR3 DNA sequence: TGCGCCAGCAGCCAAGGGACTCGGTTTGGATTGAACACCGGGGAGCTGTTTTTT. Translated, it gives CASSQGTRFGLNTGELFF. The genes are TRBV4-1 and TRBJ2-2; D perhaps matches TRBD2 (5 bases). Germline V gene lookup returns CDR1 MGHRA and CDR2 YSYEKL. The CDR3 sequence is 18 residues long. V was pared by 1 base and J by 1 base, with 16 bases between.

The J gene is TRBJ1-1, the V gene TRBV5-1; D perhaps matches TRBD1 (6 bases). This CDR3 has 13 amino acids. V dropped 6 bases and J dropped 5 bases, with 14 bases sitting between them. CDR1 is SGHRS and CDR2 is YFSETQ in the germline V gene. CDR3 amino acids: CASTLQGETEAFF. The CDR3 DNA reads TGCGCCAGCACCCTACAGGGAGAGACTGAAGCTTTCTTT. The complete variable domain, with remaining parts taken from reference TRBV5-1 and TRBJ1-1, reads KAGVTQTPRYLIKTRGQQVTLSCSPISGHRSVSWYQQTPGQGLQFLFEYFSETQRNKGNFPGRFSGRQFSNSRSEMNVSTLELGDSALYLCASTLQGETEAFFGQGTRLTVV.

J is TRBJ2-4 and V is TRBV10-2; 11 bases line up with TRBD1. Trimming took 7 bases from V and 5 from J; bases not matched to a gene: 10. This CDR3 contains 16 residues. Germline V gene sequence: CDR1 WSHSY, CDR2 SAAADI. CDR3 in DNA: TGCGCCAGCACGTCTTCGGACAGGGGGCTCGAAAACATTCAGTACTTC. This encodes CASTSSDRGLENIQYF.

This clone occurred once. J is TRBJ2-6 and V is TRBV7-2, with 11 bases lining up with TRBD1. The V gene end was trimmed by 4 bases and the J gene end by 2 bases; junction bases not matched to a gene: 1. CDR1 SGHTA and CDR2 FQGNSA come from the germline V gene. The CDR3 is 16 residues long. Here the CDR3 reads CASSWTGGAGANVLTF. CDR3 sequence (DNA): TGTGCCAGCAGCTGGACAGGGGGCGCTGGGGCCAACGTCCTGACTTTC.